A single sample gave rise to the 23 T cell receptor beta chains below, sequenced in a study of CD8 T cells in ankylosing spondylitis. TCRdb reprocessed the 5' RACE reads with MiXCR, giving one entry per CDR3 protein. The table shows 130,000 to 150,000 distinct CDR3 sequences, with approximately 9.2% occurring only once. Sample: synovial fluid, either unsorted or a sorted T cell fraction (not recorded which). The receptors stem from a male donor with ankylosing spondylitis.

This clonotype was seen a handful of times. The genes are TRBV20-1 and TRBJ1-2; 8 bases are a match to TRBD1. The CDR3 spans 13 residues. The germline V gene has CDR1 DFQATT and CDR2 SNEGSKA (reference sequence). Trimming removed 6 bases from V and 8 bases from J; junction bases left unmatched: 11. The CDR3 is CSAAGQGAKGYTF. The CDR3 DNA sequence: TGCAGTGCCGCGGGGCAGGGGGCGAAAGGCTACACCTTC.

This clonotype was observed a few times. The chain has TRBV5-1 and TRBJ1-2, with D possibly TRBD1 on 6 matching bases. Trimming took off 5 bases at V and 8 bases at J, with 13 bases between the two ends. This CDR3 region has 12 residues. Germline CDR1 and CDR2: SGHRS and YFSETQ. CDR3 DNA sequence: TGCGCCAGCAGGCCCTACAGGGACGGCTACACCTTC. It encodes CASRPYRDGYTF.

In DNA form, the CDR3 reads TGTGCCAGCAGCTATCGACATAGTGTTCGGAATGAAAAACTGTTTTTT. This encodes CASSYRHSVRNEKLFF. The chain recombines TRBV7-6 with TRBJ1-4, with D hard to call. Germline CDR1 and CDR2: SGHVS and FNYEAQ. The germline V and J ends were trimmed by 4 bases and 5 bases, with 17 bases remaining between them. The CDR3 extends over 16 amino acids.

This clonotype was seen repeatedly, ten times or more. The rearrangement uses TRBV4-3 and TRBJ2-3; tentatively, D is TRBD1 or TRBD2 (5 bases each). Germline V gives CDR1 LGHNA, CDR2 YSLEER. The V end lost 1 base, the J end lost 8 bases, and 13 bases lay between the germline ends. CDR3 size: 14 residues. The CDR3 loop is CASSQASEGPTQYF. The CDR3 DNA reads TGCGCCAGCAGCCAAGCCAGCGAGGGGCCTACGCAGTATTTT.

This clonotype was recorded at least ten times. The chain has TRBV7-2 and TRBJ1-1; D perhaps matches TRBD1 (5 bases). The CDR3 totals 13 residues. Trimming stripped 4 bases from V and 8 bases from J, with 14 bases between. CDR1 is SGHTA and CDR2 is FQGNSA in the germline V gene. The CDR3 nucleotides read TGTGCCAGCAGCTCAAAGGGAGGGGCAGAAGCTTTCTTT. It yields the protein CASSSKGGAEAFF.

This clonotype was counted many times. The germline gene is not matched at one end of the junction; a read error may be the cause. The chain couples TRBV20-1 to TRBJ2-3; D is possibly TRBD1 or TRBD2 (5 bases each). There are 12 residues in the CDR3. Looked up from germline, CDR1 is DFQATT and CDR2 is SNEGSKA (reference sequence). The CDR3 coding sequence is TGCAGTGCGAGAGGGGCACGAGATACGCAGTATTTT. This translates into CSARGARDTQYF.

At least ten counts were recorded for this clonotype. The chain joins TRBV10-1 to TRBJ2-2, with D perhaps TRBD2 (5 bases). CDR1 and CDR2 (germline): WNHNN, SYGVQD (reference sequence). This CDR3 spans 16 amino acids. V was clipped by 0 bases and J by 4 bases, with 12 bases between them. CDR3 sequence: CASSESKGDSTGELFF. In nucleotides, the CDR3 is TGCGCCAGCAGTGAGTCGAAGGGAGATAGCACCGGGGAGCTGTTTTTT.

This clonotype came up a few times. The genes are TRBV5-6 and TRBJ1-5; 7 bases agree with TRBD1. Germline loops: CDR1 SGHDT, CDR2 YYEEEE. The CDR3 spans 14 residues. Trimming at V came to 3 bases and at J to 9 bases, leaving 9 bases not matched to a gene. The CDR3 loop is CASSWGTAGGPQHF. In nucleotides, the CDR3 is TGTGCCAGCAGCTGGGGGACAGCCGGGGGGCCCCAGCATTTT. The variable domain in full, completed from reference TRBV5-6 and TRBJ1-5, reads DAGVTQSPTHLIKTRGQQVTLRCSPKSGHDTVSWYQQALGQGPQFIFQYYEEEERQRGNFPDRFSGHQFPNYSSELNVNALLLGDSALYLCASSWGTAGGPQHFGDGTRLSIL.

This clonotype showed up many times. The rearrangement joins TRBV11-2 to TRBJ1-2; D may be TRBD1 (6 bases). The CDR3 runs 16 residues. Trimming took 1 base from V and 2 from J, leaving 14 bases between them. Germline V gene data show CDR1 as SGHAT and CDR2 as FQNNGV. This CDR3 is CASSLVRDTKNYGYTF. CDR3 sequence (DNA): TGTGCCAGCAGCTTAGTTCGGGACACGAAAAACTATGGCTACACCTTC.

This clonotype appeared a few times. The V and J genes are TRBV24-1 and TRBJ2-3; no definite D call. Between the trimmed V and J ends, which lost 4 bases and 3 bases, there was a span of 7 bases. The CDR3 runs 13 residues. Germline V gives CDR1 KGHDR, CDR2 SFDVKD. DNA of the CDR3: TGTGCCACCAGTGAGCCGACAACAGATACGCAGTATTTT. It is translated as CATSEPTTDTQYF.

The rearrangement joins TRBV10-3 to TRBJ2-5; 8 positions match TRBD1. The germline CDR1 and CDR2 sequences are ENHRY and SYGVKD. CDR3 length: 17 amino acids. Trimming cost V 3 bases and J 4 bases; bases outside gene matches: 13. The CDR3 DNA is TGTGCCATCAGTGACACTCAAGGGGACAGGAACGCAGAGACCCAGTACTTC. This gives the protein CAISDTQGDRNAETQYF.

This clonotype was seen more than once but under ten times. J is TRBJ2-2 and V is TRBV2; D not certain. Trimming cost V 7 bases and J 1 base, with 10 bases left between them. CDR3 length: 14 amino acids. Germline CDR1 SNHLY, CDR2 FYNNEI. CDR3 sequence (DNA): TGTGCCAGCAATAGGCGGATGAACACCGGGGAGCTGTTTTTT. Translated, it gives CASNRRMNTGELFF.

This clonotype came up a few times. The chain joins TRBV7-2 to TRBJ2-1; TRBD1 matches 7 bases. The CDR3 is 16 amino acids. Germline CDR1 and CDR2: SGHTA and FQGNSA. V lost 1 base, J lost 4 bases, and 7 bases stayed unmatched. CDR3 nucleotide sequence: TGTGCCAGCAGCTTAGGGTACGGGACAGTGTACAATGAGCAGTTCTTC. It encodes CASSLGYGTVYNEQFF.

This clonotype was observed many times. The gene calls are TRBV20-1 and TRBJ2-3; D possibly matches TRBD1 or TRBD2 (5 bases each). Germline V CDR1 and CDR2: DFQATT, SNEGSKA (reference sequence). This CDR3 spans 14 amino acids. The V end was cut by 5 bases, the J end by 3 bases, with 15 bases between. This CDR3 reads CSAPGWGWTDTQYF. Here the CDR3 DNA reads TGCAGTGCTCCTGGGTGGGGGTGGACAGATACGCAGTATTTT.

V gene TRBV20-1 combines with J gene TRBJ2-7, with TRBD1 matching 7 bases. V lost 5 bases and J lost 1; bases outside the gene matches: 11. Germline V gene sequence: CDR1 DFQATT, CDR2 SNEGSKA (reference sequence). The CDR3 totals 15 residues. The CDR3: CSALTTGIRSYEQYF. For the CDR3, the DNA is TGCAGTGCTCTTACGACAGGGATACGATCCTACGAGCAGTACTTC.

At least ten counts were recorded for this clonotype. V usage is TRBV2 and J usage is TRBJ2-3, with D tentatively TRBD1 (6 bases). The germline gives CDR1 SNHLY, CDR2 FYNNEI. The V gene lost 6 bases and the J gene lost 0 bases, with 10 bases spanning the gap. This CDR3 has 14 residues. The CDR3 loop is CASRQGSSTDTQYF. The CDR3, as DNA: TGTGCCAGCAGGCAGGGGTCTAGCACAGATACGCAGTATTTT.

V and J are TRBV20-1 and TRBJ1-4; TRBD1 might be the D (6 bases). The CDR3 extends over 14 amino acids. From germline, CDR1 is DFQATT and CDR2 SNEGSKA (reference sequence). Trimming cost V 3 bases and J 6 bases, with 14 bases left between them. This chain's CDR3 is CSARPQGSYEKLFF. CDR3 bases: TGCAGTGCTAGGCCTCAGGGGAGTTATGAAAAACTGTTTTTT.

The rearrangement joins TRBV4-1 to TRBJ2-5, with 7 bases lining up with TRBD2. Germline trimming cut 2 bases from V and 4 bases from J; bases unmatched to any gene: 7. The CDR3 contains 15 residues. Germline assignment: CDR1 MGHRA and CDR2 YSYEKL. CDR3 loop: CASSQSRLAGETQYF. The CDR3 bases are TGCGCCAGCAGCCAATCTCGACTAGCTGGAGAGACCCAGTACTTC.

A few counts support this clonotype. J is TRBJ1-2 and V is TRBV4-2, with D possibly TRBD1 on 5 matching bases. Trimming stripped 2 bases from V and 5 bases from J, with 9 bases between. Germline V gene sequence: CDR1 LGHNA, CDR2 YNFKEQ. CDR3 length equals 13 residues. CDR3 bases: TGTGCCAGCAGCCAACGGGGGGTTTATGGCTACACCTTC. Protein sequence: CASSQRGVYGYTF.

In its sample, this clonotype was seen many times. Germline and junction disagree at one end, which may indicate a read error. This chain uses TRBV5-1 with TRBJ1-2, with TRBD1 identical over 11 bases. CDR1 SGHRS and CDR2 YFSETQ come from the germline V gene. This CDR3 contains 12 residues. The CDR3 DNA reads as TGCGCCAGCAGCTTGGAGGGACAGGGGGAATCCTTC. Its protein product is CASSLEGQGESF.

This clonotype was seen at least ten times. The J gene is TRBJ1-2, the V gene TRBV2; the D gene is possibly TRBD1 (5 bases). Germline assignment: CDR1 SNHLY and CDR2 FYNNEI. Trimming shortened V by 4 bases and J by 1 base, and 13 bases separated the two germline ends. The CDR3 extends over 15 amino acids. The CDR3 bases are TGTGCCAGCAGTGGGTCAGGGACGGATAACTATGGCTACACCTTC. The encoded protein is CASSGSGTDNYGYTF.

This clonotype was picked up many times. This chain links TRBV4-3 with TRBJ2-5; the match to TRBD1 covers 7 bases. Germline V gene sequence: CDR1 LGHNA, CDR2 YSLEER. The CDR3 consists of 14 residues. Unmatched junction bases numbered 3, after V lost 2 bases and J lost 3 bases. CDR3 nucleotides: TGCGCCAGCAGCCAAAAGACAGGGAAAGAGACCCAGTACTTC. Amino acids: CASSQKTGKETQYF.

The chain recombines TRBV7-9 with TRBJ2-1; D is ambiguous. Germline CDR1 and CDR2: SEHNR and FQNEAQ (reference sequence). The CDR3 is 13 residues long. The V gene lost 1 base and the J gene lost 6 bases, with 7 bases spanning the gap. CDR3 DNA sequence: TGTGCCAGCAGCTTAGTGCAGTCCAATGAGCAGTTCTTC. Residues: CASSLVQSNEQFF.